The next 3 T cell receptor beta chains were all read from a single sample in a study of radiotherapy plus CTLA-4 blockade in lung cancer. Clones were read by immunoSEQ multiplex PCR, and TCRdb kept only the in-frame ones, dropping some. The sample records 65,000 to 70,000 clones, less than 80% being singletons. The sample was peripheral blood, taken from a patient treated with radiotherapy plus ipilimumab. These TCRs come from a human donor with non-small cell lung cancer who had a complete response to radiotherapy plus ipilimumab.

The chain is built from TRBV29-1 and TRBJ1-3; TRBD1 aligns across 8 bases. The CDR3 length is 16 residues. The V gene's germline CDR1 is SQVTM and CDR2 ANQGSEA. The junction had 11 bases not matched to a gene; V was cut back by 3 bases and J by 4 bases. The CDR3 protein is CSVDSGQGKAGNTIYF. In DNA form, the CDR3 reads TGCAGCGTTGATAGTGGACAGGGCAAGGCCGGAAACACCATATATTTT.

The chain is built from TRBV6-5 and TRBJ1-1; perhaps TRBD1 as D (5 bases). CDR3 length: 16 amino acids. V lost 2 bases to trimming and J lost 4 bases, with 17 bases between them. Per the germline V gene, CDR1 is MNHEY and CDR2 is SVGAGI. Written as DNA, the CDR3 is TGTGCCAGCAGTTACAACAAAGGGACGGTAGGCACTGAAGCTTTCTTT. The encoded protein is CASSYNKGTVGTEAFF.

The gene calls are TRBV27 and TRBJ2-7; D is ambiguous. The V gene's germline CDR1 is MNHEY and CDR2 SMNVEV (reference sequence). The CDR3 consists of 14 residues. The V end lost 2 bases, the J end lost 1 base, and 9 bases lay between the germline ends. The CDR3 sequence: CASSLGRVSYEQYV. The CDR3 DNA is TGTGCCAGCAGTTTAGGTCGTGTGTCCTACGAGCAGTACGTC.